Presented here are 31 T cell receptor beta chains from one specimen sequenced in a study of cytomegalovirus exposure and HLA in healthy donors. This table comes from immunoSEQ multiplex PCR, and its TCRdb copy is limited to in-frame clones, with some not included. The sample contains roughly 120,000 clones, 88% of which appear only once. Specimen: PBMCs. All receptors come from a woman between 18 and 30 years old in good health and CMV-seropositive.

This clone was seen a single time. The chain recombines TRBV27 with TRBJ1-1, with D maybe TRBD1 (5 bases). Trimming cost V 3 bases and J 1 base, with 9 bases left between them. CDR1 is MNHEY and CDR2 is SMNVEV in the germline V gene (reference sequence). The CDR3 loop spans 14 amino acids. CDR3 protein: CASSLGLRNTEAFF. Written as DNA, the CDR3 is TGTGCCAGCAGTTTGGGACTGAGGAACACTGAAGCTTTCTTT.

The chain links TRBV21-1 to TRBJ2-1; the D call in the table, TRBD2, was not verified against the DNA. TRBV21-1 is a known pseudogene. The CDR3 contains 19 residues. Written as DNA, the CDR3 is TGTGCCACCGAATCATCACCGGGACTAGCGGGGGGCCCCCATCGGGAGCAGTTCTTC. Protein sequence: CATESSPGLAGGPHREQFF.

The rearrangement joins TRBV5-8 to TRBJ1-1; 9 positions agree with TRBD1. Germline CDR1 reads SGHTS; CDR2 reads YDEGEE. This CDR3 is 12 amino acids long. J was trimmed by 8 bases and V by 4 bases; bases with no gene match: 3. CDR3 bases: TGTGCCAGCAGCCTAGGACAGGGGGAAGCTTTCTTT. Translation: CASSLGQGEAFF.

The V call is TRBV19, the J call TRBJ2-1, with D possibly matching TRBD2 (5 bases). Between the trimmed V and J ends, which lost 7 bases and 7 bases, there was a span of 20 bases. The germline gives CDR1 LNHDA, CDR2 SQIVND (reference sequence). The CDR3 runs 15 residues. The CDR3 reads CASTTGVLSFNEQFF. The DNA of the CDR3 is TGTGCCAGTACCACCGGGGTCCTCTCCTTTAATGAGCAGTTCTTC. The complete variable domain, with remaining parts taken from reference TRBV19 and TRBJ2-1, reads DGGITQSPKYLFRKEGQNVTLSCEQNLNHDAMYWYRQDPGQGLRLIYYSQIVNDFQKGDIAEGYSVSREKKESFPLTVTSAQKNPTAFYLCASTTGVLSFNEQFFGPGTRLTVL.

CDR3 in DNA: TGCGCCAGCAGGCTAGCGGGACGATCGAGCTCCTACAATGAGCAGTTCTTC. It yields the protein CASRLAGRSSSYNEQFF. The J gene is TRBJ2-1, the V gene TRBV5-1, with 9 bases lining up with TRBD2. From germline, CDR1 is SGHRS and CDR2 YFSETQ. V was clipped by 5 bases and J by 0 bases; unmatched bases: 9. The CDR3 runs 17 residues.

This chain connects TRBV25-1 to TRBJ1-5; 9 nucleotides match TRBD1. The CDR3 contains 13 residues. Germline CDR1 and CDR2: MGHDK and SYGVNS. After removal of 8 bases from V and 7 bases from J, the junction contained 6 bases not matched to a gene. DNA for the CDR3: TGTGCCAGCCAACAGGGGGCAGGGCAGCCCCAGCATTTT. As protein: CASQQGAGQPQHF.

CDR3 nucleotide sequence: TGTGCCTGGATGCGGGGTCGGGCGAAGGGTAATGAAAAACTGTTTTTT. Its translation: CAWMRGRAKGNEKLFF. V and J are TRBV30 and TRBJ1-4; the D is unclear. The ends were cut back, 4 bases at V and 4 bases at J, with 19 bases in the middle. The CDR3 runs 16 residues. Per the germline V gene, CDR1 is GTSNPN and CDR2 is SVGIG (reference sequence).

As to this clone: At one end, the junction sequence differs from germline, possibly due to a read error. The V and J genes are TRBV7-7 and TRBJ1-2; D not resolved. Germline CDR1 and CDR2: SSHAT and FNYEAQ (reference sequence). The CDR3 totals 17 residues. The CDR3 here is CASSLGRAHHYNYGYTF. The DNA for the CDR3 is TGTGCTAGCAGCCTCGGGAGGGCCCATCACTATAACTATGGCTACACCTTC.

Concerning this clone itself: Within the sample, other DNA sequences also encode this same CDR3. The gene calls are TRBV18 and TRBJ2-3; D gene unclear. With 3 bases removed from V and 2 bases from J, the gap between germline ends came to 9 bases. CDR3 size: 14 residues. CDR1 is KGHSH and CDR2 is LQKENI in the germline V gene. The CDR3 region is CASSPGHSTDTQYF. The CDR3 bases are TGTGCCAGCTCACCGGGCCACTCCACAGATACGCAGTATTTT.

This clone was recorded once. The CDR3 loop reads CAHAPETRSSEAFF. In nucleotides, the CDR3 is TGTGCCCACGCACCGGAGACCCGGAGTAGTGAAGCTTTCTTT. The chain has TRBV7-7 and TRBJ1-1; D gene ambiguous. Trimming shortened V by 11 bases and J by 7 bases, and 23 bases separated the two germline ends. Per the germline V gene, CDR1 is SSHAT and CDR2 is FNYEAQ (reference sequence). This CDR3 comprises 14 residues.

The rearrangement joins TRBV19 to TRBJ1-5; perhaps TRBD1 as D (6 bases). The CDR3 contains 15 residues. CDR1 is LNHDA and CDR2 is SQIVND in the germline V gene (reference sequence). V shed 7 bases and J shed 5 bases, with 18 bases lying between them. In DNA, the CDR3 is TGTGCCAGTAACACGGGACACCTGTTCGATCAGCCCCAGCATTTT. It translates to CASNTGHLFDQPQHF.

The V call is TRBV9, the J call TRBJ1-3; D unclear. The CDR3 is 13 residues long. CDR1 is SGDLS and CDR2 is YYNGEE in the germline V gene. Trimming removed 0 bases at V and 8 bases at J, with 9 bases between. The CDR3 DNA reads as TGTGCCAGCAGCGTAGGACAAGAAGACACCATATATTTT. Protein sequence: CASSVGQEDTIYF.

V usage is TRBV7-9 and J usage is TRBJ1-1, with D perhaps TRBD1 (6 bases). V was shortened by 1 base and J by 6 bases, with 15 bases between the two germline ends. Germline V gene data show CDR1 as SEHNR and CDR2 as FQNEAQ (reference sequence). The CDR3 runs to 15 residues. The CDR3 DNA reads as TGTGCCAGCAGCTTAGGGGGCAGGGGTGCGGCTGAAGCTTTCTTT. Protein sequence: CASSLGGRGAAEAFF.

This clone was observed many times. The CDR3 DNA sequence: TGTGCCAGCAGTGAAGCTGAGAGCTCCTACGAGCAGTACTTC. Its translation is CASSEAESSYEQYF. The V gene is TRBV6-1, the J gene TRBJ2-7; no clear D gene. CDR3 size: 14 residues. Germline values: CDR1 MNHNS, CDR2 SASEGT. The germline V and J ends were trimmed by 0 bases and 0 bases, with 6 bases remaining between them.

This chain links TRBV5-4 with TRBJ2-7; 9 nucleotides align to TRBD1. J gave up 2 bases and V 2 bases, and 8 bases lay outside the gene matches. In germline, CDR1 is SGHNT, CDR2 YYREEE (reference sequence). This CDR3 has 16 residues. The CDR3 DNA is TGTGCCAGCAGCTTCCCACACGGGACAGGGACCTACGAGCAGTACTTC. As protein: CASSFPHGTGTYEQYF.

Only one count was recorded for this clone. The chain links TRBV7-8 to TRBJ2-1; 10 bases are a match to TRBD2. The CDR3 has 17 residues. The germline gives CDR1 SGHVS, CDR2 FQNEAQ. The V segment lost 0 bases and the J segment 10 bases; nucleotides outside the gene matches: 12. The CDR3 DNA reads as TGTGCCAGCAGCTTAGCGTCAGCGGGAGGGCCAGTGGAAGAGCAGTTCTTC. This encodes CASSLASAGGPVEEQFF.

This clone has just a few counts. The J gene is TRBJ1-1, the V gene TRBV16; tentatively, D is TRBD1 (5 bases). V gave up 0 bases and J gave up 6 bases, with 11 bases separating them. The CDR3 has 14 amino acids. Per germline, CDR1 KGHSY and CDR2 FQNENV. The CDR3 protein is CASSQSSRAAEAFF. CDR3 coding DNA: TGTGCCAGCAGCCAATCCAGCAGGGCCGCTGAAGCTTTCTTT.

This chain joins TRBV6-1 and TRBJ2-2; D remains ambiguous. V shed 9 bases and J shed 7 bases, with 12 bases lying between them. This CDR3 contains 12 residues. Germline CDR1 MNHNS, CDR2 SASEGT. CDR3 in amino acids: CASFRPGGELFF. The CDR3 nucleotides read TGTGCCAGTTTTCGTCCCGGCGGGGAGCTGTTTTTT.

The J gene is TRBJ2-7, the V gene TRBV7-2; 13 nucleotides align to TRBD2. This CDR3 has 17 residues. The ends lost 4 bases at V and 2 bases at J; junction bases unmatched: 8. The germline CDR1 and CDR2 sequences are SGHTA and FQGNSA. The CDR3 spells CASSSWRLAGGAYEQYF. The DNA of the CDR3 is TGTGCCAGCAGCTCATGGAGACTAGCGGGAGGCGCCTACGAGCAGTACTTC.

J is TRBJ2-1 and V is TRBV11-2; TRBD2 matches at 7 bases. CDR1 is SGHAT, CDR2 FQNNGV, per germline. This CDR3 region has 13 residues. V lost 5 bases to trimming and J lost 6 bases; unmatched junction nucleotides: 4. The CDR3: CASSQTSSNEQFF. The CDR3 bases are TGTGCCAGCAGCCAGACTAGCAGCAATGAGCAGTTCTTC.

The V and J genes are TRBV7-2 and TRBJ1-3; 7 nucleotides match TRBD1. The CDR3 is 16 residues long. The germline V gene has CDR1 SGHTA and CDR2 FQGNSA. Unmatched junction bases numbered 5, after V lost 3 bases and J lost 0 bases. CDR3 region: CASSFQGQPSGNTIYF. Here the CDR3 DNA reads TGTGCCAGCAGCTTCCAGGGACAGCCCTCTGGAAACACCATATATTTT.

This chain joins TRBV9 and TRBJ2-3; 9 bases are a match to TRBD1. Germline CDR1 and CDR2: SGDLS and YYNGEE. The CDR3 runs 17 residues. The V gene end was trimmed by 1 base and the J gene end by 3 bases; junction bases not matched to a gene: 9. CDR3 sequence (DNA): TGTGCCAGCAGCGTATACTCCCGGGACAGGGCTACAGATACGCAGTATTTT. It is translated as CASSVYSRDRATDTQYF.

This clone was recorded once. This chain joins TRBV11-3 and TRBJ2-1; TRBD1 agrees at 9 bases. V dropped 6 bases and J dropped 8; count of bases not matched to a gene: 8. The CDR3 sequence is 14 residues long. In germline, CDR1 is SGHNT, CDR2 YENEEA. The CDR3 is CASSPGQGGDEQFF. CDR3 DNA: TGTGCCAGCAGTCCGGGACAGGGAGGGGATGAGCAGTTCTTC.

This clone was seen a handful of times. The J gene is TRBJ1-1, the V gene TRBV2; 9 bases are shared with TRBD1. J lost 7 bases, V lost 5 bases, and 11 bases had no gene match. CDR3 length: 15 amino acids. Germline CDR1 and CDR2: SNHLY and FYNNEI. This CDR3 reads CASSQSPGTGSEAFF. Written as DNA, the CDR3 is TGTGCCAGCAGTCAGTCTCCCGGGACAGGGAGTGAAGCTTTCTTT. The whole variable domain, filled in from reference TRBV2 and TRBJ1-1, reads EPEVTQTPSHQVTQMGQEVILRCVPISNHLYFYWYRQILGQKVEFLVSFYNNEISEKSEIFDDQFSVERPDGSNFTLKIRSTKLEDSAMYFCASSQSPGTGSEAFFGQGTRLTVV.

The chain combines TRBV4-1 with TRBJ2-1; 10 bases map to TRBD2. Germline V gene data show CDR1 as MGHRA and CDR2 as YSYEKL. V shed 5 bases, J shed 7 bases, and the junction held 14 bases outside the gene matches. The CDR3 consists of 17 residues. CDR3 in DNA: TGCGCCAGCAGCGAGAGGCTAGCGGGAGAAGAGAGTAATGAGCAGTTCTTC. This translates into CASSERLAGEESNEQFF.

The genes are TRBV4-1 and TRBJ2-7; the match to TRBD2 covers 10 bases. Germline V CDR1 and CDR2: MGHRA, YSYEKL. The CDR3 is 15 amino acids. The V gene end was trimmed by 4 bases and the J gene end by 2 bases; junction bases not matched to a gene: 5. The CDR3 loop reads CASSPEAGGTYEQYF. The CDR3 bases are TGCGCCAGCAGCCCAGAAGCGGGAGGGACCTACGAGCAGTACTTC.

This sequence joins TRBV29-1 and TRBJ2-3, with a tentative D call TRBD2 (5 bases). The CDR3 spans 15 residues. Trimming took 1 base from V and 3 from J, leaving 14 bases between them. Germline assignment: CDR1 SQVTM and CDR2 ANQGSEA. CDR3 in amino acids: CSVEVRGLGTDTQYF. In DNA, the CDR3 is TGCAGCGTTGAAGTTCGGGGTCTAGGAACAGATACGCAGTATTTT.

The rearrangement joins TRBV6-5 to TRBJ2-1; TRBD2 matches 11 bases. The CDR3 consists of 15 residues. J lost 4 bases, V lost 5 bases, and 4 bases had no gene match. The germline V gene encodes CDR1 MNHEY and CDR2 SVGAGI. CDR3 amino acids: CASSATSGTYNEQFF. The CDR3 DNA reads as TGTGCCAGCAGTGCGACTAGCGGGACTTACAATGAGCAGTTCTTC.

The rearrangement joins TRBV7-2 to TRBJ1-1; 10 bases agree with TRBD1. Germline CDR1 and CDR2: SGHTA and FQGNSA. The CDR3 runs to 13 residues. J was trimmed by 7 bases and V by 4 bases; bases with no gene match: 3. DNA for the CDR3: TGTGCCAGCAGCTCCCGGGACAGGGGTGAAGCTTTCTTT. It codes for CASSSRDRGEAFF. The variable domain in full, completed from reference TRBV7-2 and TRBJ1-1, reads GAGVSQSPSNKVTEKGKDVELRCDPISGHTALYWYRQSLGQGLEFLIYFQGNSAPDKSGLPSDRFSAERTGGSVSTLTIQRTQQEDSAVYLCASSSRDRGEAFFGQGTRLTVV.

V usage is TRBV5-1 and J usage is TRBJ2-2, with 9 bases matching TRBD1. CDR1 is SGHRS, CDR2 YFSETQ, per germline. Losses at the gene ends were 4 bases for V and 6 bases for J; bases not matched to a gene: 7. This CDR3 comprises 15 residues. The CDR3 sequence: CASSTGQGSPGELFF. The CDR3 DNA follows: TGCGCCAGCAGCACGGGACAGGGATCCCCCGGGGAGCTGTTTTTT.

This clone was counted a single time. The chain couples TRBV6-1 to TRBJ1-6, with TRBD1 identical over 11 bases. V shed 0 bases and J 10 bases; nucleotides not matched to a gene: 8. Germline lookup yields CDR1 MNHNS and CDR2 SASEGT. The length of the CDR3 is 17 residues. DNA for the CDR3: TGTGCCAGCAGTGAAGCAAGAGGGGGGACAGGGGGATCACCCCTCCACTTT. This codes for CASSEARGGTGGSPLHF.